One and the same sample provided the 10 T cell receptor beta chains below, sequenced in a study of OX40 agonist ivuxolimab in advanced cancers. The repertoire was sequenced with immunoSEQ multiplex PCR; TCRdb's copy has only in-frame clones and lacks some. The table shows around 74,000 clones, with around nine tenths occurring only once. Sequenced here: CD4+ or CD8+ T cells sorted from blood, sampled in a trial of the OX40 agonist ivuxolimab. The receptors were sampled from an adult with an advanced solid tumor such as melanoma, head and neck, liver or kidney cancer.

V gene TRBV5-1 combines with J gene TRBJ2-1; TRBD2 is a possible D gene (5 bases). The CDR3 length is 16 residues. V shed 0 bases and J shed 3 bases, with 13 bases lying between them. Germline CDR1 is SGHRS and CDR2 is YFSETQ. CDR3 loop: CASSLAGDAVYNEQFF. For the CDR3, the DNA is TGCGCCAGCAGCTTGGCCGGGGATGCTGTCTACAATGAGCAGTTCTTC.

The chain joins TRBV19 to TRBJ2-2; 10 positions match TRBD1. Trimming cost V 1 base and J 6 bases; bases outside gene matches: 5. There are 16 residues in the CDR3. CDR1 and CDR2 (germline): LNHDA, SQIVND (reference sequence). CDR3 amino acids: CASSIVGTGVAGELFF. The CDR3 DNA reads TGTGCCAGTAGTATAGTTGGGACAGGGGTGGCCGGGGAGCTGTTTTTT.

This clone was counted only a few times. The chain joins TRBV19 to TRBJ1-3; D not resolved. The CDR3 has 19 amino acids. The V gene's germline CDR1 is LNHDA and CDR2 SQIVND (reference sequence). The V end was cut by 7 bases, the J end by 2 bases, with 27 bases between. The CDR3 DNA reads TGTGCCAGTACCGTTCCCGGTAGGAGGGCCGGGCCGCCTGGAAACACCATATATTTT. As protein: CASTVPGRRAGPPGNTIYF.

This clone was detected a few times. The chain uses TRBV5-8 and TRBJ1-4, with 8 bases fitting TRBD1. The CDR3 contains 15 residues. The ends lost 2 bases at V and 6 bases at J; junction bases unmatched: 6. Germline V gene lookup returns CDR1 SGHTS and CDR2 YDEGEE. The CDR3: CASSFKGQADEKLFF. The CDR3 coding sequence is TGTGCCAGCAGCTTTAAGGGACAGGCGGATGAAAAACTGTTTTTT.

The rearrangement joins TRBV7-6 to TRBJ1-1; unclear D gene. With 1 base removed from V and 4 bases from J, the gap between germline ends came to 7 bases. Germline V gene lookup returns CDR1 SGHVS and CDR2 FNYEAQ. This CDR3 is built from 13 residues. The CDR3 coding sequence is TGTGCCAGCAGCTTAGGGGAAACCACTGAAGCTTTCTTT. Its translation is CASSLGETTEAFF.

This chain joins TRBV28 and TRBJ1-4; 10 bases match TRBD1. Germline loops: CDR1 MDHEN, CDR2 SYDVKM. V lost 9 bases, J lost 5 bases, and 3 bases stayed unmatched. This CDR3 comprises 13 residues. Here the CDR3 reads CASLDRGNEKLFF. CDR3 nucleotide sequence: TGTGCCAGTTTGGACAGGGGGAATGAAAAACTGTTTTTT.

This chain connects TRBV5-4 to TRBJ1-3; possible D gene TRBD1, 5 bases. CDR3 size: 15 residues. V lost 0 bases and J 0 bases, leaving 7 bases between the germline ends. CDR1 and CDR2 (germline): SGHNT, YYREEE (reference sequence). The CDR3 protein is CASSLGQTSGNTIYF. The CDR3 DNA follows: TGTGCCAGCAGCTTGGGACAGACCTCTGGAAACACCATATATTTT.

This chain connects TRBV11-3 to TRBJ2-7; 8 bases align to TRBD1. The V gene's germline CDR1 is SGHNT and CDR2 YENEEA. The CDR3 spans 14 residues. Trimming removed 4 bases from V and 0 bases from J; junction bases left unmatched: 2. The CDR3 region has the DNA TGTGCCAGCAGCTCCCAGGGGGCCTCCTACGAGCAGTACTTC. This encodes CASSSQGASYEQYF.

This chain joins TRBV4-1 and TRBJ1-2; no clear D gene. CDR3 length: 14 amino acids. Trimming took 4 bases from V and 4 from J, leaving 13 bases between them. The V gene's germline CDR1 is MGHRA and CDR2 YSYEKL. CDR3 loop: CASSPTEVVYGYTF. Written as DNA, the CDR3 is TGCGCCAGCAGCCCTACAGAGGTCGTCTATGGCTACACCTTC.

The rearrangement joins TRBV7-2 to TRBJ2-7, with 8 bases lining up with TRBD1. This CDR3 contains 14 residues. The junction had 1 base not matched to a gene; V was cut back by 3 bases and J by 0 bases. CDR1 and CDR2 (germline): SGHTA, FQGNSA. CDR3 sequence (DNA): TGTGCCAGCAGCTTCGACAGGGGCTCCTACGAGCAGTACTTC. Protein sequence: CASSFDRGSYEQYF.